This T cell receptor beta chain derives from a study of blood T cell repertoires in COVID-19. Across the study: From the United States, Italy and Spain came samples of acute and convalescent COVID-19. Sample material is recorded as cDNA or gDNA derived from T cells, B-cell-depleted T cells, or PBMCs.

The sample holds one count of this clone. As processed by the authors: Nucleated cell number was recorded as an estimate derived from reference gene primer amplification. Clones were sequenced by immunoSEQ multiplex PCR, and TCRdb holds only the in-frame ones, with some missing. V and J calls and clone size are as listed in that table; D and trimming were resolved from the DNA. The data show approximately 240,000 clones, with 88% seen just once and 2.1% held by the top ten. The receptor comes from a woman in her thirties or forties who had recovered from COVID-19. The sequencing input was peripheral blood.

CDR3 coding DNA: TGTGCCAGCAGTTACTCGACACTAGCGGGGGGGCTCGCGACCCAGTACTTC. Translated, it gives CASSYSTLAGGLATQYF. The genes are TRBV6-2 or TRBV6-3 and TRBJ2-5; 13 bases match TRBD2. The CDR3 length is 17 residues. Trimming took 0 bases from V and 7 from J; bases not matched to a gene: 8. The germline V gene encodes CDR1 MNHEY and CDR2 SVGEGT.